A selection of T cell receptor beta chains follows, all from one sample in a study of regulatory T cells in long-lasting Graves disease. MiXCR, run by TCRdb on the multiplex PCR reads, gives a single entry per CDR3 protein. The profile shows approximately 360,000 distinct CDR3 sequences, roughly 25% of them singletons. Sequencing was performed on peripheral blood mononuclear cells (PBMCs), taken when the disease was refractory, from a patient treated with antithyroid drugs. Receptors were obtained from a woman in her forties with Graves disease. CDR3s include the opening cysteine and the closing phenylalanine or tryptophan. The order of the fields is D gene, V gene, J gene, clone size, CDR3 protein, CDR3 DNA. A D gene is named only where the DNA matches it firmly. A clone size is listed for some rows: how often the clone was seen (once, few, many), or a class if it is expanded.

D: TRBD2
V: TRBV6-1
J: TRBJ2-5
size: many
CDR3: CASTYRGWLAVGETQYF
DNA: TGTGCCAGCACCTATCGGGGCTGGCTAGCGGTCGGAGAGACCCAGTACTTC

D: NA
V: TRBV29-1
J: TRBJ1-1
size: NA
CDR3: CSVDEGRVGAFF
DNA: TGCAGCGTTGACGAGGGCAGGGTAGGAGCTTTCTTT

D: NA
V: TRBV27
J: TRBJ2-7
size: NA
CDR3: CASSRRTSSYEQYF
DNA: TGTGCCAGCAGTCGACGTACTAGCTCCTACGAGCAGTACTTC

D: NA
V: TRBV20-1
J: TRBJ2-7
size: NA
CDR3: CSAADVSLSYEQYF
DNA: TGCAGTGCTGCAGATGTGTCACTCTCCTACGAGCAGTACTTC

D: NA
V: TRBV6-1
J: TRBJ2-4
size: NA
CDR3: CASSALPKPPYF
DNA: TGTGCCAGCAGTGCTTTGCCCAAACCCCCGTACTTC

D: TRBD2
V: TRBV19
J: TRBJ2-4
size: few
CDR3: CASTPGTSGTSGAKNIQYF
DNA: TGTGCCAGTACACCTGGGACTAGCGGGACAAGTGGGGCCAAAAACATTCAGTACTTC

D: TRBD1
V: TRBV7-9
J: TRBJ1-1
size: NA
CDR3: CASSLSGGRGAFF
DNA: TGTGCCAGCAGCTTATCAGGGGGCAGAGGAGCTTTCTTT

D: NA
V: TRBV5-4
J: TRBJ2-5
size: NA
CDR3: CASSLWARSQETQYF
DNA: TGTGCCAGCAGCTTGTGGGCTCGTTCACAAGAGACCCAGTACTTC

D: NA
V: TRBV6-1
J: TRBJ2-1
size: few
CDR3: CASSETPKSYNEQFF
DNA: TGTGCCAGCAGTGAGACCCCCAAATCCTACAATGAGCAGTTCTTC

D: NA
V: TRBV20-1
J: TRBJ2-3
size: NA
CDR3: CSARKDSGVGTQYF
DNA: TGCAGTGCTAGGAAGGACTCGGGGGTCGGTACGCAGTATTTT

D: NA
V: TRBV20-1
J: TRBJ2-3
size: NA
CDR3: CSASISSTDTQYF
DNA: TGCAGTGCTAGCATCTCTAGCACAGATACGCAGTATTTT

D: NA
V: TRBV20-1
J: TRBJ2-1
size: many
CDR3: CSASSYNEQFF
DNA: TGCAGTGCTAGTAGCTACAATGAGCAGTTCTTC

D: TRBD2
V: TRBV6-4
J: TRBJ2-2
size: few
CDR3: CASSSSGSAGELFF
DNA: TGTGCCAGCAGTTCTAGCGGGAGCGCCGGGGAGCTGTTTTTT

D: NA
V: TRBV7-9
J: TRBJ2-5
size: NA
CDR3: CASSSPFGVETQYF
DNA: TGTGCCAGCAGCTCCCCGTTCGGCGTGGAGACCCAGTACTTC

D: TRBD1
V: TRBV6-1
J: TRBJ2-5
size: NA
CDR3: CATGTGGEETQYF
DNA: TGTGCCACCGGGACAGGCGGGGAAGAGACCCAGTACTTC

D: NA
V: TRBV7-3
J: TRBJ2-1
size: few
CDR3: CASSLFYSPYNEQFF
DNA: TGTGCCAGCAGCTTATTCTACTCCCCCTACAATGAGCAGTTCTTC

D: NA
V: TRBV28
J: TRBJ1-2
size: many
CDR3: CASSLGGGYGYTF
DNA: TGTGCCAGCAGTCTAGGGGGAGGCTATGGCTACACCTTC

D: NA
V: TRBV7-6
J: TRBJ1-1
size: NA
CDR3: CASSLGSEAEAFF
DNA: TGTGCCAGCAGCTTAGGTTCTGAGGCTGAAGCTTTCTTT

D: NA
V: TRBV30
J: TRBJ2-5
size: NA
CDR3: CAWSPGPWETQYF
DNA: TGTGCCTGGAGTCCGGGTCCCTGGGAGACCCAGTACTTC

D: NA
V: TRBV20-1
J: TRBJ2-7
size: NA
CDR3: CSARAGTSRNYEQYF
DNA: TGCAGTGCTAGAGCTGGGACATCCAGAAACTACGAGCAGTACTTC

D: TRBD2
V: TRBV5-5
J: TRBJ2-5
size: many
CDR3: CASSDTSGARETQYF
DNA: TGTGCCAGCAGCGATACTAGCGGAGCGCGAGAGACCCAGTACTTC

D: TRBD2
V: TRBV7-9
J: TRBJ2-1
size: NA
CDR3: CANRTLAANNEQFF
DNA: TGTGCCAACAGAACCCTAGCGGCCAACAATGAGCAGTTCTTC

D: TRBD2
V: TRBV29-1
J: TRBJ2-7
size: many
CDR3: CSVGGLAGGSEQYF
DNA: TGCAGCGTCGGGGGACTAGCGGGAGGATCCGAGCAGTACTTC

D: NA
V: TRBV10-3
J: TRBJ2-7
size: NA
CDR3: CAISDQGTWGEQYF
DNA: TGTGCCATCAGTGATCAGGGAACCTGGGGCGAGCAGTACTTC

D: NA
V: TRBV27
J: TRBJ2-2
size: NA
CDR3: CASRNLAIGSEELFF
DNA: TGTGCCAGCAGAAACCTAGCGATCGGATCGGAGGAGCTGTTTTTT

D: NA
V: TRBV29-1
J: TRBJ1-3
size: NA
CDR3: CSVAGVLRGPGNTIYF
DNA: TGCAGCGTTGCCGGGGTTCTGAGGGGTCCTGGAAACACCATATATTTT

D: NA
V: TRBV2
J: TRBJ1-2
size: many
CDR3: CASSVGGLGSYYGYTF
DNA: TGTGCCAGCAGTGTTGGGGGCCTAGGTTCCTACTATGGCTACACCTTC

D: NA
V: TRBV28
J: TRBJ2-5
size: many
CDR3: CASSLLSPKVETQYF
DNA: TGTGCCAGCAGTTTATTGTCCCCTAAAGTAGAGACCCAGTACTTC

D: TRBD2
V: TRBV5-5
J: TRBJ2-2
size: NA
CDR3: CASSLHKGLAGGIGELFF
DNA: TGTGCCAGCAGCTTACATAAGGGACTAGCGGGAGGCATCGGGGAGCTGTTTTTT

D: TRBD2
V: TRBV2
J: TRBJ2-7
size: many
CDR3: CASSGLAGGVHEQYF
DNA: TGTGCCAGCTCAGGACTAGCGGGAGGGGTCCACGAGCAGTACTTC

D: NA
V: TRBV12-3/TRBV12-4
J: TRBJ1-1
size: NA
CDR3: CASSLGVPEAFF
DNA: TGTGCCAGCAGTTTAGGGGTCCCTGAAGCTTTCTTT

D: NA
V: TRBV30
J: TRBJ2-7
size: NA
CDR3: CAWRTDGSYEQYF
DNA: TGTGCCTGGAGGACGGACGGCTCCTACGAGCAGTACTTC

D: NA
V: TRBV15
J: TRBJ2-7
size: NA
CDR3: CATSRDNVGSSYEQYF
DNA: TGTGCCACCAGCAGAGATAATGTAGGGAGCTCCTACGAGCAGTACTTC

D: NA
V: TRBV7-9
J: TRBJ2-5
size: few
CDR3: CASSLCGGEGPQETQYF
DNA: TGTGCCAGCAGCTTGTGCGGGGGCGAAGGTCCACAAGAGACCCAGTACTTC

D: NA
V: TRBV19
J: TRBJ2-5
size: few
CDR3: CASSIPGRGGETQYF
DNA: TGTGCCAGTAGTATCCCAGGGAGAGGTGGAGAGACCCAGTACTTC

D: NA
V: TRBV9
J: TRBJ1-2
size: few
CDR3: CASSVDRGGWYGYTF
DNA: TGTGCCAGCAGCGTAGATCGGGGGGGCTGGTATGGCTACACCTTC

D: NA
V: TRBV5-6
J: TRBJ2-5
size: few
CDR3: CASSPTLTNQETQYF
DNA: TGTGCCAGCAGCCCGACCCTGACTAACCAAGAGACCCAGTACTTC

D: NA
V: TRBV19
J: TRBJ1-1
size: NA
CDR3: CASSWRSEHMNTEAFF
DNA: TGTGCCAGTAGTTGGCGGTCGGAGCACATGAACACTGAAGCTTTCTTT

D: TRBD1
V: TRBV19
J: TRBJ1-5
size: few
CDR3: CASSRTGSRQPQHF
DNA: TGTGCCAGTAGTCGGACAGGGTCTCGGCAGCCCCAGCATTTT

D: TRBD1
V: TRBV18
J: TRBJ2-7
size: NA
CDR3: CATTKTLGQGYEQYF
DNA: TGTGCCACTACGAAGACTCTAGGACAGGGCTACGAGCAGTACTTC

D: NA
V: TRBV20-1
J: TRBJ2-7
size: many
CDR3: CSATRLEGIYEQYF
DNA: TGCAGTGCTACCCGACTAGAGGGGATCTACGAGCAGTACTTC

D: TRBD2
V: TRBV7-3
J: TRBJ2-7
size: NA
CDR3: CASSPSSGRPLEQYF
DNA: TGTGCCAGCAGCCCGTCTAGCGGGAGGCCGCTAGAGCAGTACTTC

D: TRBD1
V: TRBV7-3
J: TRBJ2-4
size: NA
CDR3: CASSLTGWDIQYF
DNA: TGTGCCAGCAGCTTGACAGGGTGGGACATTCAGTACTTC